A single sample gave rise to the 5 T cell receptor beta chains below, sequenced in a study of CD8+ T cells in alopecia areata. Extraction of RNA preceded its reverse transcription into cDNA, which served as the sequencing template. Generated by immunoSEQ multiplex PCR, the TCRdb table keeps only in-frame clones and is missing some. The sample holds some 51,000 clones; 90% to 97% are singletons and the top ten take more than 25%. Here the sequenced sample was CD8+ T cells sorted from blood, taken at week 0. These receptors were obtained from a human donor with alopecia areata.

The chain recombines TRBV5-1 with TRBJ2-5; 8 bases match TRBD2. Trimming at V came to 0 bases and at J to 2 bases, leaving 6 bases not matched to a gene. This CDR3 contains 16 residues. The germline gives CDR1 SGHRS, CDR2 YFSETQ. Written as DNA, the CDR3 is TGCGCCAGCAGCTTGGTTGGTAGCGGGGATCAAGAGACCCAGTACTTC. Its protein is CASSLVGSGDQETQYF.

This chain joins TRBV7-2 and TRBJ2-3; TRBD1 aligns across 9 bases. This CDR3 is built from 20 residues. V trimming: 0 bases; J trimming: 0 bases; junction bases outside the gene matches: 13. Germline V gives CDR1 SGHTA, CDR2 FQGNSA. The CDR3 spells CASSLALMGDRDTSTDTQYF. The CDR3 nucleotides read TGTGCCAGCAGCTTAGCGCTAATGGGGGACAGGGATACTAGCACAGATACGCAGTATTTT. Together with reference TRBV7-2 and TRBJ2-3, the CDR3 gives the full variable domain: GAGVSQSPSNKVTEKGKDVELRCDPISGHTALYWYRQSLGQGLEFLIYFQGNSAPDKSGLPSDRFSAERTGGSVSTLTIQRTQQEDSAVYLCASSLALMGDRDTSTDTQYFGPGTRLTVL.

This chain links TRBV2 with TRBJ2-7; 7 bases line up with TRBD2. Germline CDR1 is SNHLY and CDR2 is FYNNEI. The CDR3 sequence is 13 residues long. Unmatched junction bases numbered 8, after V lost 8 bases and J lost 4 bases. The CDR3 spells CASLAAGLYEQYF. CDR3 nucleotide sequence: TGTGCCAGCCTAGCAGCGGGGTTGTACGAGCAGTACTTC. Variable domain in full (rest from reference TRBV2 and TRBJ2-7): EPEVTQTPSHQVTQMGQEVILRCVPISNHLYFYWYRQILGQKVEFLVSFYNNEISEKSEIFDDQFSVERPDGSNFTLKIRSTKLEDSAMYFCASLAAGLYEQYFGPGTRLTVT.

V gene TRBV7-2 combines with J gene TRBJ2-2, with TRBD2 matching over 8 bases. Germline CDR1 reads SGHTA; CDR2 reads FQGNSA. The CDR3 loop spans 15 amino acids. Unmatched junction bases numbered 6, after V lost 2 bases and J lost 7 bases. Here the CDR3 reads CASSLRRGASGELFF. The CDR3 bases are TGTGCCAGCAGCTTACGGCGGGGGGCCAGCGGGGAGCTGTTTTTT.

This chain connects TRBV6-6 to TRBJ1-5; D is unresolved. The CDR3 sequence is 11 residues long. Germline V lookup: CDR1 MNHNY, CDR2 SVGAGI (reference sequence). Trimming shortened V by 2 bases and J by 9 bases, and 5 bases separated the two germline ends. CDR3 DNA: TGTGCCAGCAGTTACGGGCCGCCCCAGCATTTT. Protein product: CASSYGPPQHF.